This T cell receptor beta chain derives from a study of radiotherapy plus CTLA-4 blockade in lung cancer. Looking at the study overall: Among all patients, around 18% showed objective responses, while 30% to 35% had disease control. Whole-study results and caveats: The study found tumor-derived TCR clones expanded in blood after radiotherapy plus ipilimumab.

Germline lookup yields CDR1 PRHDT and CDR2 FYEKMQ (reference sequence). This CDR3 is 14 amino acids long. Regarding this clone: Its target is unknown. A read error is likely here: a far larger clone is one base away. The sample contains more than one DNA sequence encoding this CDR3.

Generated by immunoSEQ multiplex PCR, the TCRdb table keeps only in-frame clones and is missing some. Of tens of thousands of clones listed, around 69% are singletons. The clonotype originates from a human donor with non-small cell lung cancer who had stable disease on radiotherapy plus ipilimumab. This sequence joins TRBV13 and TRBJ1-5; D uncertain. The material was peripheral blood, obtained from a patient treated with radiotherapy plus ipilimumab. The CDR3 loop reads CASSLGQRVSPQHF. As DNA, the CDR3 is TGTGCCAGCAGCTTAGGGCAAAGGGTAAGTCCCCAGCACTTT.